One and the same sample provided the 8 T cell receptor beta chains below, sequenced in a study of tumor-infiltrating lymphocytes in oesophageal squamous cell carcinoma. TCRdb redid the calling of the PCR reads with MiXCR, one entry per CDR3 protein. This sample has about 11,000 distinct CDR3 sequences, with less than 65% found just once. Input material: esophageal tumor tissue. The receptor source for this set is a male donor with esophageal squamous cell carcinoma.

A few counts support this clonotype. The chain has TRBV7-2 and TRBJ2-1; tentatively, D is TRBD2 (7 bases). TRBJ2-7 explains the end of the DNA better; the J call may be wrong. CDR3 length: 14 residues. CDR1 is SGHTA and CDR2 is FQGNSA in the germline V gene. This CDR3 is CASSSSGRGNEQYF. CDR3 DNA: TGTGCCAGCAGCTCATCGGGGAGGGGGAATGAGCAGTACTTC.

This clonotype is labeled as medium-sized. One junction end does not reproduce the germline sequence, and a read error may be involved. The chain uses TRBV7-7 and TRBJ1-1; no firm D call. There are 13 residues in the CDR3. The germline gives CDR1 SSHAT, CDR2 FNYEAQ (reference sequence). The CDR3 reads CASSLARHTEAFF. The CDR3 DNA is TGTGCTAGCAGCTTAGCGCGGCACACTGAAGCTTTCTTT.

This chain links TRBV27 with TRBJ2-3, with 12 bases lining up with TRBD2. Germline CDR1 reads MNHEY; CDR2 reads SMNVEV (reference sequence). The CDR3 loop spans 15 amino acids. V lost 6 bases to trimming and J lost 4 bases; unmatched junction nucleotides: 5. The CDR3 sequence: CASRLAGGPSDTQYF. CDR3 nucleotide sequence: TGTGCCAGCAGGCTAGCGGGAGGGCCATCAGATACGCAGTATTTT.

The chain carries TRBV11-2 and TRBJ2-7; D is ambiguous. The V gene lost 3 bases and the J gene lost 0 bases, with 9 bases spanning the gap. The CDR3 extends over 14 amino acids. Germline-derived CDR1 and CDR2 are SGHAT and FQNNGV. CDR3 nucleotides: TGTGCCAGCAGCTTCGTGCTGAGCTCCTACGAGCAGTACTTC. Encoded protein: CASSFVLSSYEQYF.

This clonotype was seen a single time. CDR3 nucleotides: TGCGCCAGCAGTGATAGGGGCAGGAATCAGCCCCAGCATTTT. Translation gives CASSDRGRNQPQHF. The gene calls are TRBV10-2 and TRBJ1-5, with D possibly being TRBD1 (5 bases). The germline V gene encodes CDR1 WSHSY and CDR2 SAAADI. Trimming removed 3 bases from V and 4 bases from J, with 10 bases in between. This CDR3 spans 14 amino acids.

This clonotype appeared a single time. The chain employs TRBV6-5 and TRBJ2-3, with D possibly called TRBD1 or TRBD2 (7 bases each). CDR1 is MNHEY, CDR2 SVGAGI, per germline. The CDR3 covers 14 residues. V was shortened by 7 bases and J by 2 bases, with 13 bases between the two germline ends. CDR3 in DNA: TGTGCCAGCATGCCAGGGGGGGCCACAGATACGCAGTATTTT. This codes for CASMPGGATDTQYF.

This clonotype is deemed medium-sized (0.01 to 0.1%). The chain recombines TRBV6-6 with TRBJ2-7, with TRBD2 matching 7 bases. V lost 0 bases, J lost 0 bases, and 5 bases stayed unmatched. The CDR3 totals 16 residues. Germline-derived CDR1 and CDR2 are MNHNY and SVGAGI (reference sequence). The CDR3 reads CASSYSGGSSSYEQYF. The CDR3 nucleotides are TGTGCCAGCAGTTACTCCGGGGGGTCAAGCTCCTACGAGCAGTACTTC.

The rearrangement uses TRBV7-3 and TRBJ1-1; maybe TRBD1 (5 bases). Trimming shortened V by 2 bases and J by 1 base, and 11 bases separated the two germline ends. The CDR3 has 15 residues. CDR1 SGHTA and CDR2 FQGTGA come from the germline V gene. CDR3 protein: CASSLWGGGNTEAFF. In DNA, the CDR3 is TGTGCCAGCAGCTTATGGGGGGGTGGGAACACTGAAGCTTTCTTT.